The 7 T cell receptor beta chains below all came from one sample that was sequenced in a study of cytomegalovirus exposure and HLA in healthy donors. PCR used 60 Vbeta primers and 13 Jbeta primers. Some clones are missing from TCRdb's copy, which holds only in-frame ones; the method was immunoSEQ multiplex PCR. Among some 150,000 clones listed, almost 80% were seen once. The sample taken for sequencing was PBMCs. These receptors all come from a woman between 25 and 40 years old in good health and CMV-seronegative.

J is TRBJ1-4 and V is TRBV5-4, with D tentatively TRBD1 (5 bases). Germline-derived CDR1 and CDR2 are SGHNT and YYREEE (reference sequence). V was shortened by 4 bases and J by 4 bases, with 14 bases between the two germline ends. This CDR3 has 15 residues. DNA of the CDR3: TGTGCCAGCAGCCCCGGGGGTGCGGGTAATGAAAAACTGTTTTTT. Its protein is CASSPGGAGNEKLFF. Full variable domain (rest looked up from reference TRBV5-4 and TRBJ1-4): ETGVTQSPTHLIKTRGQQVTLRCSSQSGHNTVSWYQQALGQGPQFIFQYYREEENGRGNFPPRFSGLQFPNYSSELNVNALELDDSALYLCASSPGGAGNEKLFFGSGTQLSVL.

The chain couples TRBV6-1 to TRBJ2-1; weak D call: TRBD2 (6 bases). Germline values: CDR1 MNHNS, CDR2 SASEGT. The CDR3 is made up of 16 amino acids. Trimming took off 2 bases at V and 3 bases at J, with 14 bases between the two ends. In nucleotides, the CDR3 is TGTGCCAGCAGTGAAATTAGAGCGGGCCTCTACAATGAGCAGTTCTTC. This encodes CASSEIRAGLYNEQFF.

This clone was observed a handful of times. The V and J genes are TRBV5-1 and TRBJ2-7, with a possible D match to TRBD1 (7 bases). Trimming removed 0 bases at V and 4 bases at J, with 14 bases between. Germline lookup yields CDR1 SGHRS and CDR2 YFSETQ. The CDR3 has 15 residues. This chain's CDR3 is CASSLETGDSYEQYF. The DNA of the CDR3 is TGCGCCAGCAGCTTGGAAACAGGGGACTCTTACGAGCAGTACTTC.

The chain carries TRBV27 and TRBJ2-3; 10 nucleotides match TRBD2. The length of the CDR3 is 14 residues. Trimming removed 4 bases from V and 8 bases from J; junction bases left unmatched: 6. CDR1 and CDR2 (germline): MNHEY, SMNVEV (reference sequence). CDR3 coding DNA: TGTGCCAGCAGTTCAGCCAGCGGGGGGGCTACGCAGTATTTT. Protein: CASSSASGGATQYF.

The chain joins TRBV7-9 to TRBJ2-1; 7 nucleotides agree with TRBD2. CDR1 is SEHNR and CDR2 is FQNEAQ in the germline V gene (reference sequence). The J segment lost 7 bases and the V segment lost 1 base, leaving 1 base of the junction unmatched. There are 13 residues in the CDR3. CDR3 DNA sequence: TGTGCCAGCAGCTTAGGCGGGGGTAATGAGCAGTTCTTC. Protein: CASSLGGGNEQFF.

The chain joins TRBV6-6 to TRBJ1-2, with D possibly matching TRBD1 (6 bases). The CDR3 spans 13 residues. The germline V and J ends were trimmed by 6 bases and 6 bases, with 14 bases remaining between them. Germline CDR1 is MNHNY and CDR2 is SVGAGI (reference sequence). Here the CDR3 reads CASSSRQADGYTF. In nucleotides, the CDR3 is TGTGCCAGCAGCTCCCGACAGGCCGATGGCTACACCTTC.

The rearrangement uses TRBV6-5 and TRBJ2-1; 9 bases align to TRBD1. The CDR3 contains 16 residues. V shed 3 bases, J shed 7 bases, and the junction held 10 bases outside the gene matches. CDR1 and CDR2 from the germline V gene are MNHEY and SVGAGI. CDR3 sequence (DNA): TGTGCCAGCAGTTATAAACCGGGACAGGGTGTGAATGAGCAGTTCTTC. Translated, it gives CASSYKPGQGVNEQFF.